The entry below gives a single TCR beta chain sequence along with its context. The trim removed 8 bases at V and 1 base at J, leaving 0 bases unmatched. The CDR3 covers 12 residues. CDR1 is SNHLY and CDR2 is FYNNEI in the germline V gene. The sample comes from a study of control samples from healthy donors and cancer patients. Using immunoSEQ multiplex PCR, the repertoire was profiled, and TCRdb retains in-frame clones only, with some absent. The sample contains around 110,000 clones, more than 75% of which appear only once. Sequencing was done on a sample of blood. The receptor's source is a woman in her seventies in good health. The V call is TRBV2, the J call TRBJ1-1, with 8 bases lining up with TRBD1. DNA of the CDR3: TGTGCCAGCGACAGGGGGAACACTGAAGCTTTCTTT. Its protein is CASDRGNTEAFF.